This T cell receptor (beta chain) originates from a study of T cells in Graves' hyperthyroidism and ophthalmopathy. General study points: With a median lead of approximately 6 months before onset, the model predicted ophthalmopathy. Most thyroid clonotypes that were expanded above 0.001 also turned up in blood.

RNA transcripts served as the template for amplifying TCR beta CDR3 regions. With the HTBI primer set, the TCR CDR3 went through a first round of RT-PCR. Using its own MiXCR run on the multiplex PCR reads, TCRdb lists one record per CDR3 protein. This sample carries approximately 300,000 distinct CDR3 sequences, over 15% of them seen once, and the ten largest clones take about 50%. The study included ophthalmopathy patients with Clinical Activity Score at least 3, NOSPECS grade at least 4 and duration under 3 months. Any patient presenting with uncontrolled infection, other autoimmune disease, pregnancy or lactation was left out. Germline V CDR1 and CDR2: LNHNV, YYDKDF (reference sequence). The CDR3 is 15 amino acids. The ends were cut back, 4 bases at V and 7 bases at J, with 16 bases in the middle. This clonotype was detected many times. As yet, its antigen is unknown.

The chain uses TRBV15 and TRBJ1-4, with a tentative D call TRBD1 (6 bases). The receptor was derived from a woman between 55 and 75 years old with Graves' ophthalmopathy. Input material: blood. Written as DNA, the CDR3 is TGTGCCACCAGCATCACGGCGGGGGCTGGTGAAAAACTGTTTTTT. The encoded protein is CATSITAGAGEKLFF.